This TCR beta chain was observed in a study of shared clonotypes between healthy human individuals. Each sample came from a Caucasian adult donor living in Nashville, Tennessee. The V and J ends lost 0 bases and 9 bases, in that order; junction bases with no gene match: 7. The V gene's germline CDR1 is SGHTS and CDR2 YDEGEE. This CDR3 has 15 amino acids. The repertoire was sequenced with immunoSEQ multiplex PCR; TCRdb's copy has only in-frame clones and lacks some. Of 2 million to 2.5 million clones listed, approximately 93% are singletons. J is TRBJ2-1 and V is TRBV5-8; TRBD2 matches 9 bases. The TCR originated in a man between 18 and 35 years old in good health. Some clones in this sample may be carry-over from other donors' samples. The sequenced material came from naive CD4+ T cells from PBMCs. Subset specified: CD45RA+ positively selected. CDR3 DNA: TGTGCCAGCAGCTTGGGACTAGCGGAAACAAGTGAGCAGTTCTTC. Translation: CASSLGLAETSEQFF.